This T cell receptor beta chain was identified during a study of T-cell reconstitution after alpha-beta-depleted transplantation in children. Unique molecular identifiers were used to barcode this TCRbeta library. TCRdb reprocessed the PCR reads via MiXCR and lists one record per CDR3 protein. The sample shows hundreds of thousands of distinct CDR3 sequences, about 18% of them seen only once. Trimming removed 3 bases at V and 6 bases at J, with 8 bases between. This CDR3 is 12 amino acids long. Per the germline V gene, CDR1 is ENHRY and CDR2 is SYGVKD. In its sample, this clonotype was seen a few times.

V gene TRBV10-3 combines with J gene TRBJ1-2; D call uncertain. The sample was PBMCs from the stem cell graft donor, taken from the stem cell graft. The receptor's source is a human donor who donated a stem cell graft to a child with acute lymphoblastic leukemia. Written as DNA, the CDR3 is TGTGCCATCAGTGACCGGGAGAATGGCTACACCTTC. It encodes CAISDRENGYTF.